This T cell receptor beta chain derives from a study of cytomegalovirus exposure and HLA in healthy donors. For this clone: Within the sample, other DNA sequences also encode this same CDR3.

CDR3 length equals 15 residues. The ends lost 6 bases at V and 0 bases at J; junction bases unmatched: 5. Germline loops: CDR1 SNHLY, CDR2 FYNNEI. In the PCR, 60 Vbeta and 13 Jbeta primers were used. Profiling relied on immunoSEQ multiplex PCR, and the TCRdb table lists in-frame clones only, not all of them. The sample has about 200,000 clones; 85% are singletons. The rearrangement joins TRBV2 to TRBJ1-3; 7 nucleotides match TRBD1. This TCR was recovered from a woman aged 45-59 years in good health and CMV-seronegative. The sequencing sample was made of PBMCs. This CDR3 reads CASRRQGSSGNTIYF. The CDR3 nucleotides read TGTGCCAGCAGGAGACAGGGCTCCTCTGGAAACACCATATATTTT.